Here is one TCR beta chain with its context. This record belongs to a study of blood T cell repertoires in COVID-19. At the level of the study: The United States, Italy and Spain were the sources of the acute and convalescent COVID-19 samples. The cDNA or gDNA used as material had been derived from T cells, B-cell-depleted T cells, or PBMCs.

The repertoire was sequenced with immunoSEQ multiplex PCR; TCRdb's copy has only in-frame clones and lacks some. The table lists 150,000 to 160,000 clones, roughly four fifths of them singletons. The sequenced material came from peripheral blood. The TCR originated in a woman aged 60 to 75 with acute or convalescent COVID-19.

The CDR3 region has the DNA TGCGCCAGCAGCCCAGTCTACCAGGGACTGATGACCGGGGAGCTGTTTTTT. It codes for CASSPVYQGLMTGELFF. V gene TRBV5-1 combines with J gene TRBJ2-2; weak D call: TRBD2 (6 bases). This CDR3 has 17 amino acids. V was pared by 4 bases and J by 5 bases, with 21 bases between. Germline V gene data show CDR1 as SGHRS and CDR2 as YFSETQ. The full variable domain, in which reference TRBV5-1 and TRBJ2-2 provide the parts outside the CDR3, is KAGVTQTPRYLIKTRGQQVTLSCSPISGHRSVSWYQQTPGQGLQFLFEYFSETQRNKGNFPGRFSGRQFSNSRSEMNVSTLELGDSALYLCASSPVYQGLMTGELFFGEGSRLTVL.